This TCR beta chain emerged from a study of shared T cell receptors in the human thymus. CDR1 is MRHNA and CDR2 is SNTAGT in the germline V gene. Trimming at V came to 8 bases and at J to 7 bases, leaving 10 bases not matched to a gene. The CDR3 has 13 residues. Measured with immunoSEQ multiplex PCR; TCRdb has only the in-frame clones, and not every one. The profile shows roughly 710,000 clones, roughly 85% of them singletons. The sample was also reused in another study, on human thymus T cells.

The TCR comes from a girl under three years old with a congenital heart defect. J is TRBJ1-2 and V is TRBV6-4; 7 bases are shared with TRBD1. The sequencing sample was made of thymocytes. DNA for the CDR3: TGTGCCAGCTTTGTTACAGGGGATTCTGGCTACACCTTC. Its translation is CASFVTGDSGYTF.